The sequence of this T cell receptor beta chain was determined in a study of shared clonotypes between healthy human individuals. About the research overall: The people who gave samples were a couple of women and a few men aged 18 to 49. Whole-study findings and limits: Clonotypes not shared had lower generation probabilities than those common to all four donors. Though the depth was large, rarefaction showed that sorted-subset sequencing was incomplete.

Trimming stripped 0 bases from V and 0 bases from J, with 7 bases between. Germline assignment: CDR1 SGHNT and CDR2 YYREEE (reference sequence). CDR3 length: 15 amino acids. Assay: immunoSEQ multiplex PCR; the TCRdb copy retains only in-frame clones and omits some. The data show fewer than 1.6 million clones, approximately 98.5% seen once. About this clone: The antigen is undetermined.

The chain carries TRBV5-4 and TRBJ2-1; D remains ambiguous. The sample comprised naive CD4+ T cells sorted from blood. Subset indicated: CD45RA+ positively selected. The TCR originated in a man aged 25-45 years in good health. The CDR3 DNA reads as TGTGCCAGCAGCTTGGCCCAGAGCTCCTACAATGAGCAGTTCTTC. It encodes CASSLAQSSYNEQFF.